Included here is one TCR beta chain sequence, with context. The sample holds a few counts of this clone. The target of this receptor is not known. No base quality information exists; no much larger clone differs at one position. Its CDR3 holds 17 amino acids, cysteine through phenylalanine. Only the CDR3 region is kept as DNA, spanning 51 bases read in frame from base 1. Trimmed from V: 5 bases; trimmed from J: 3 bases; junction bases lacking a gene match: 13. CDR1 and CDR2 are read off the germline V gene as SNHLY and FYNNEI. This sample is part of a study of blood T cell repertoires in COVID-19 (TCRdb year 2020). A note on the overall study: Collaborator samples came from the United States, Italy and Spain and covered acute and convalescent phases of COVID-19. The samples were drawn from two sources: the first 160 participants of the ongoing ImmuneRACE study, and 1,000 to 1,500 subjects contributed by 6 global collaborators. The repertoires were released in a freely available public database meant as a resource for research on the immune response to SARS-CoV-2. Where available, HLA class I and class II types were obtained from metadata supplied by the sample provider rather than from assay-based typing. Nearly every sample came with metadata listing a de-identified subject ID, COVID-19 status, age in years and sex. The prospective study material was composed of cDNA or gDNA derived from T cells, B-cell-depleted T cells, or PBMCs. The dataset comprised deeply sampled blood TCRbeta repertoires from subjects exposed to, actively infected with, or recovered from COVID-19. Summary of the overall study and its limitations: How much clinical and demographic metadata was included differed by source and by participant, and the metadata was provided uncurated.

Collaborating institutions collected whole blood in K2EDTA tubes following their own protocols. For TCRbeta analysis, collaborator samples were shipped as frozen whole blood, as isolated PBMCs, or as DNA extracted from either sample type. TCRbeta CDR3 regions were amplified from genomic DNA using the immunoSEQ Assay, a bias-controlled multiplex PCR. The authors' pipeline ran thus. Nucleated cell counts per sample were estimated from amplification of reference gene primers within the assay. Sequence reads were collapsed and filtered to measure the absolute abundance of every unique TCRbeta CDR3 rearrangement. For each sample, productive Simpson clonality was calculated by taking the square root of Simpson's diversity index across productive rearrangements. TCRdb re-hosts the immuneACCESS table, in-frame sequences only. Its copies lack some clones; in the studies checked, an unresolved V gene accounts for under half of them, and the cause for the rest is not known. That table gives V, J and clone size, and the DNA gave D and trimming. The sample records fewer than 400,000 clones, about four fifths of which are singletons. Of the sample, 2.5% to 3.5% is held by the ten largest clones.

The TCR was taken from a man aged 30 to 39 with active or convalescent COVID-19. The source material was peripheral blood. Here the chain combines TRBV2 and TRBJ1-5; 7 bases in between match TRBD1. The DNA sequence is as follows: TGTGCCAGCAGTTCCCGGGACAGCAATATCCTCAATCAGCCCCAGCATTTT. This codes for CASSSRDSNILNQPQHF.